Listed here is a single T cell receptor (beta chain). Libraries were prepared by immunoSEQ multiplex PCR; TCRdb keeps only in-frame clonotypes and omits some of them. The sample has about 78,000 clones, about 89% seen once. The data were taken from a study of control samples from healthy donors and cancer patients. The V gene's germline CDR1 is SGHRS and CDR2 YFSETQ. Trimming shortened V by 0 bases and J by 2 bases, and 16 bases separated the two germline ends. CDR3 size: 17 residues. Sequencing was carried out using blood. The source is a woman aged 60-75 years in good health. The chain uses TRBV5-1 and TRBJ2-3; tentatively, D is TRBD2 (6 bases). The chain's CDR3 is CASSLAGVAGHTDTQYF. CDR3 in DNA: TGCGCCAGCAGCTTGGCCGGCGTGGCGGGGCACACAGATACGCAGTATTTT.